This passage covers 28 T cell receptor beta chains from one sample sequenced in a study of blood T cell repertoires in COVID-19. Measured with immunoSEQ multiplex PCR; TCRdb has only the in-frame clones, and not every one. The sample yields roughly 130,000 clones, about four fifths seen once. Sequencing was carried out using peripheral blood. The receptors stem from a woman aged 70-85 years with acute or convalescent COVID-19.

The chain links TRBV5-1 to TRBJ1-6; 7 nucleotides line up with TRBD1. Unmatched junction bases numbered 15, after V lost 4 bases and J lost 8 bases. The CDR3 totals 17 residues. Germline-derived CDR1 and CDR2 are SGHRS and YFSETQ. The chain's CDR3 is CASSVDRPAAGDSPLHF. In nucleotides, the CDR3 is TGCGCCAGCAGCGTGGACAGGCCGGCGGCTGGGGATTCACCCCTCCACTTT.

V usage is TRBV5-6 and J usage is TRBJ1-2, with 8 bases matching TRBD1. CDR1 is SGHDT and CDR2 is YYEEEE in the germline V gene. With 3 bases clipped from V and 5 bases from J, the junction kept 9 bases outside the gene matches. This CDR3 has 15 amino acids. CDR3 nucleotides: TGTGCCAGCAGCTCACCGGGACAGGAAGAATATGGCTACACCTTC. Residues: CASSSPGQEEYGYTF. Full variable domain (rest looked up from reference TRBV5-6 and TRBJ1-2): DAGVTQSPTHLIKTRGQQVTLRCSPKSGHDTVSWYQQALGQGPQFIFQYYEEEERQRGNFPDRFSGHQFPNYSSELNVNALLLGDSALYLCASSSPGQEEYGYTFGSGTRLTVV.

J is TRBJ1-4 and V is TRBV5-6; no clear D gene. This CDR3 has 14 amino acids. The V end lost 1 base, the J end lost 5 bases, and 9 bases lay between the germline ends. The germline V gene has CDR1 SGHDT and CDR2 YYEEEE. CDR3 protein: CASSLRQANEKLFF. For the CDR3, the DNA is TGTGCCAGCAGCTTGCGGCAGGCGAATGAAAAACTGTTTTTT.

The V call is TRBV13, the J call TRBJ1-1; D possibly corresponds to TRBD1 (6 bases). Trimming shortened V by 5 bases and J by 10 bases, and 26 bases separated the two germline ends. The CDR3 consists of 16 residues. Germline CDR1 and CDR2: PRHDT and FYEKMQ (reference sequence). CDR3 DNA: TGTGCCAGCAGCCCGGGGGGGGGCGCGGGTTTACCGGGAGCTTTCTTT. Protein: CASSPGGGAGLPGAFF.

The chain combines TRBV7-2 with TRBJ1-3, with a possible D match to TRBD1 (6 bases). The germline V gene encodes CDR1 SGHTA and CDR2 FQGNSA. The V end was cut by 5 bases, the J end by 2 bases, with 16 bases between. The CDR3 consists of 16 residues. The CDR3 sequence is CASSLSTGTPGNTIYF. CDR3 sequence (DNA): TGTGCCAGCAGCCTCAGCACCGGGACACCTGGAAACACCATATATTTT.

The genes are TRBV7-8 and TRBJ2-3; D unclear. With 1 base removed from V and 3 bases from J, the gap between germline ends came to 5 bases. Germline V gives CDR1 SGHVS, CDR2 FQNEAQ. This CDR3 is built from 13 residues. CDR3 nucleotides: TGTGCCAGCAGCTTAGACTTAACAGATACGCAGTATTTT. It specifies CASSLDLTDTQYF.

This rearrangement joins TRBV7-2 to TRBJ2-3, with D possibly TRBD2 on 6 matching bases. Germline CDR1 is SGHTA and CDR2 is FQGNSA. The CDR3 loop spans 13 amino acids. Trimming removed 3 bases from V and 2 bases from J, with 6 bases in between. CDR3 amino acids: CASSLGLTDTQYF. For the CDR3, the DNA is TGTGCCAGCAGCTTGGGACTCACAGATACGCAGTATTTT.

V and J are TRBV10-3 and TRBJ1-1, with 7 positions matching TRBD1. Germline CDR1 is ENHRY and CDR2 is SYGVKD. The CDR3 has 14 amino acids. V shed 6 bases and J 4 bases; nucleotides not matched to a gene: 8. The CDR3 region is CAIRGDRVSTEAFF. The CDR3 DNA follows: TGTGCCATCAGAGGTGACAGGGTAAGCACTGAAGCTTTCTTT.

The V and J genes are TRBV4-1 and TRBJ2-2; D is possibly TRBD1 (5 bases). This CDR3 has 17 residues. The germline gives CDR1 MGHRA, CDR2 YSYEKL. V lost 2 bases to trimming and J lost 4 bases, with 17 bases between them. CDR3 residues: CASSQSSLVRGTGELFF. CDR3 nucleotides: TGCGCCAGCAGCCAAAGTTCCCTTGTTAGGGGCACCGGGGAGCTGTTTTTT.

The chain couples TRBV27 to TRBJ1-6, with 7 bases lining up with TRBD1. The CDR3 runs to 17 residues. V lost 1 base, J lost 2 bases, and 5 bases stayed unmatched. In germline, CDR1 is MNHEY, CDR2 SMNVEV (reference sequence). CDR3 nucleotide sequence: TGTGCCAGCAGTTTATACCCCGGACAGGCCTATAATTCACCCCTCCACTTT. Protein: CASSLYPGQAYNSPLHF.

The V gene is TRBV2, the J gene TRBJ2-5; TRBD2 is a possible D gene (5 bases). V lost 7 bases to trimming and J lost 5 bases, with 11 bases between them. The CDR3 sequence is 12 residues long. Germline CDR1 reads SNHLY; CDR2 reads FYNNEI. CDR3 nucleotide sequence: TGTGCCAGCACTGGACTGGATGAGACCCAGTACTTC. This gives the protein CASTGLDETQYF. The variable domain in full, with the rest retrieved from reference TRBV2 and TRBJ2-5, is EPEVTQTPSHQVTQMGQEVILRCVPISNHLYFYWYRQILGQKVEFLVSFYNNEISEKSEIFDDQFSVERPDGSNFTLKIRSTKLEDSAMYFCASTGLDETQYFGPGTRLLVL.

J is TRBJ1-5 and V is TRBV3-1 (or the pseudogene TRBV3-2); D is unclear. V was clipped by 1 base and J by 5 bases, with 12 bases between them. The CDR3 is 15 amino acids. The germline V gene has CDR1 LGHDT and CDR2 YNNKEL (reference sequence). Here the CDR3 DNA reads TGTGCCAGCAGCCAAGGGTCGGAGGGTTATCAGCCCCAGCATTTT. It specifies CASSQGSEGYQPQHF.

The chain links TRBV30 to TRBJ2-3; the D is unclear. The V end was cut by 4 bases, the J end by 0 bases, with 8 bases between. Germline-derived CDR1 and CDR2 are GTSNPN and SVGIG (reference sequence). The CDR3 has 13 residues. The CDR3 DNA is TGTGCCTGGAATAGAGCTAGCACAGATACGCAGTATTTT. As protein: CAWNRASTDTQYF.

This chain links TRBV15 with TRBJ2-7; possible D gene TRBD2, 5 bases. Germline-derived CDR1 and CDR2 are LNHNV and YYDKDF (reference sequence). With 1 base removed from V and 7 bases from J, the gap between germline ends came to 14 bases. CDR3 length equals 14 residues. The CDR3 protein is CATSRAFLTGEQYV. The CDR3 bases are TGTGCCACCAGCAGAGCTTTCTTGACGGGGGAGCAGTACGTC.

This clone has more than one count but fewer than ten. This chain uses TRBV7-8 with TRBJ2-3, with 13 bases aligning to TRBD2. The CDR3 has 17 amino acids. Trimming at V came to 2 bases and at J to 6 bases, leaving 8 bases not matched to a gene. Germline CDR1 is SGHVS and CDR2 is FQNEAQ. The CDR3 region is CASSLKLAGGPRDTQYF. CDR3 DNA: TGTGCCAGCAGCTTAAAACTAGCGGGGGGGCCCAGGGATACGCAGTATTTT.

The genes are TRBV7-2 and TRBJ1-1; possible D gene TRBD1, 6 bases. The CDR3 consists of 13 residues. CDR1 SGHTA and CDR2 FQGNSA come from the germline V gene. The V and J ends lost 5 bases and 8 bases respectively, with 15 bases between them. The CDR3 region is CASSKKQGSEAFF. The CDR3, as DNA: TGTGCCAGCAGCAAGAAACAGGGATCAGAAGCTTTCTTT. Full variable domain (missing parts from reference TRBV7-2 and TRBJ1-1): GAGVSQSPSNKVTEKGKDVELRCDPISGHTALYWYRQSLGQGLEFLIYFQGNSAPDKSGLPSDRFSAERTGGSVSTLTIQRTQQEDSAVYLCASSKKQGSEAFFGQGTRLTVV.

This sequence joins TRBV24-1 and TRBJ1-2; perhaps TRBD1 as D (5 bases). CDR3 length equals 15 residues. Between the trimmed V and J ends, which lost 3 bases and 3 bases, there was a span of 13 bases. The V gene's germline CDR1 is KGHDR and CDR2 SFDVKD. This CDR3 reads CATSDPGGVDYGYTF. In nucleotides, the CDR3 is TGTGCCACCAGTGATCCCGGGGGGGTTGACTATGGCTACACCTTC.

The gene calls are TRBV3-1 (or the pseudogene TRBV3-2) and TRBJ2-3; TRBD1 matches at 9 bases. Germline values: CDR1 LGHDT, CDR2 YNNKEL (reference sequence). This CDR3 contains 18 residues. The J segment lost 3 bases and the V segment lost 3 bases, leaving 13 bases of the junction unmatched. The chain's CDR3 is CASSHTRTGVQGTDTQYF. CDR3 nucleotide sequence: TGTGCCAGCAGCCACACCCGGACAGGGGTGCAGGGGACAGATACGCAGTATTTT.

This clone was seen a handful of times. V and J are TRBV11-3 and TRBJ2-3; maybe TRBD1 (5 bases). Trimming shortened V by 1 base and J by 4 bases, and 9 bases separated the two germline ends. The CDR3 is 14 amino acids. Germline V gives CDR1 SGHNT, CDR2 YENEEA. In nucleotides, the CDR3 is TGTGCCAGCAGCTTAGGCAGGGCGGCAGATACGCAGTATTTT. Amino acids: CASSLGRAADTQYF. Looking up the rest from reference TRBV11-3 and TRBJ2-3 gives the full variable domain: EAGVVQSPRYKIIEKKQPVAFWCNPISGHNTLYWYLQNLGQGPELLIRYENEEAVDDSQLPKDRFSAERLKGVDSTLKIQPAELGDSAVYLCASSLGRAADTQYFGPGTRLTVL.

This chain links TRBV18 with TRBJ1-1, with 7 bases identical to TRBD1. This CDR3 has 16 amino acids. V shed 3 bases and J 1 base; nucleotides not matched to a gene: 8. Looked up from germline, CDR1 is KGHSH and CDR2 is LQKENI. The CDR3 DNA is TGTGCCAGCTCACCCACCCCGACAGGGAAGAACACTGAAGCTTTCTTT. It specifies CASSPTPTGKNTEAFF.

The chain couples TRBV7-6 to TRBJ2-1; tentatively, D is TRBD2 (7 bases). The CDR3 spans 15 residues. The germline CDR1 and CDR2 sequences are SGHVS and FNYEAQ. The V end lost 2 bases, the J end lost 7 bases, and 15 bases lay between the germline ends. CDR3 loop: CASSLLGGPGNEQFF. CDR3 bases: TGTGCCAGCAGCTTATTGGGGGGGCCCGGAAATGAGCAGTTCTTC.

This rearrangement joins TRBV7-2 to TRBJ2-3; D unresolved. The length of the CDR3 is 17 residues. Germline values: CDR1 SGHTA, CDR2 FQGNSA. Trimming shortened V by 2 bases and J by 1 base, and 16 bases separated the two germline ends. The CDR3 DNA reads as TGTGCCAGCAGCTTATTTTACGGCGACTTAGGCACAGATACGCAGTATTTT. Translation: CASSLFYGDLGTDTQYF.

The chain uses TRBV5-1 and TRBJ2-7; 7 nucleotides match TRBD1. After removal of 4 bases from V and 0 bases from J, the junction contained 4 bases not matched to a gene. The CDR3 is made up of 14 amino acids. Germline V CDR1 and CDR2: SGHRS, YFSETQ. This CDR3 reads CASSEGQTSYEQYF. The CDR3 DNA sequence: TGCGCCAGCAGCGAGGGACAGACCTCCTACGAGCAGTACTTC.

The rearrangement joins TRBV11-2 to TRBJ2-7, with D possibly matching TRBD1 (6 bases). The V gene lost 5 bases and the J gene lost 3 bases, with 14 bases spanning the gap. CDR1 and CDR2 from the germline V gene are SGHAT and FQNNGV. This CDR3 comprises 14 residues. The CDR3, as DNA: TGTGCCAGCAGCCCCGGGACAACAATCTACGAGCAGTACTTC. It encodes CASSPGTTIYEQYF.

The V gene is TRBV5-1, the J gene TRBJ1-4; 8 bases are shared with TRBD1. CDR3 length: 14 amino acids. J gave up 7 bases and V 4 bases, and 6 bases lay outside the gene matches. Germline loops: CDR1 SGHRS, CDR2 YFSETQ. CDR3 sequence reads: CASSPGTGFEKLFF. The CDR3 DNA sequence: TGCGCCAGCAGCCCCGGGACAGGATTTGAAAAACTGTTTTTT.

CDR3 nucleotide sequence: TGTGCCAGCAGCCAAAATGACATATACACTGAAGCTTTCTTT. This sequence encodes CASSQNDIYTEAFF. The gene calls are TRBV3-1 (or the pseudogene TRBV3-2) and TRBJ1-1; D not resolved. CDR1 is LGHDT and CDR2 is YNNKEL in the germline V gene (reference sequence). The CDR3 totals 14 residues. The germline V and J ends were trimmed by 2 bases and 3 bases, with 10 bases remaining between them.

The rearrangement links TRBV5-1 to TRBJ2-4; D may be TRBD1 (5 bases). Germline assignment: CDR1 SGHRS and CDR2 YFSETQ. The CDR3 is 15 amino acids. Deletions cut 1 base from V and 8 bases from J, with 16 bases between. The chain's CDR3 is CASSLIDRVIDIQYF. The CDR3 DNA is TGCGCCAGCAGCTTGATCGACAGAGTGATTGACATTCAGTACTTC.

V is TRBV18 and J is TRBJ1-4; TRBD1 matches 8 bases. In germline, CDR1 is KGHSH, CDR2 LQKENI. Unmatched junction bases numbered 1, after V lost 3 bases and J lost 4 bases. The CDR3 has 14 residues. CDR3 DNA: TGTGCCAGCTCACCGGGACAGGATAATGAAAAACTGTTTTTT. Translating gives CASSPGQDNEKLFF.